The 23 T cell receptor beta chains reported below all come from one sample, sequenced in a study of blood T cell repertoires in COVID-19. Method: immunoSEQ multiplex PCR; TCRdb's copy keeps in-frame clones and lacks some. The table lists 150,000 to 200,000 clones, roughly 86% of them singletons, with 2.5% to 4% in the top ten. The sequencing sample was made of peripheral blood. These receptors originate from an older man with acute or convalescent COVID-19.

The rearrangement links TRBV5-6 to TRBJ2-1; the D gene is possibly TRBD2 (6 bases). This CDR3 is 16 amino acids long. The V gene's germline CDR1 is SGHDT and CDR2 YYEEEE. With 3 bases removed from V and 4 bases from J, the gap between germline ends came to 17 bases. The CDR3 region has the DNA TGTGCCAGCAGCTCACCGACTAGAGGGTCTTACAATGAGCAGTTCTTC. As protein: CASSSPTRGSYNEQFF.

This sequence joins TRBV5-5 and TRBJ2-3; 9 positions match TRBD2. The CDR3 covers 16 residues. Germline loops: CDR1 SGHKS, CDR2 YYEKEE (reference sequence). Trimming removed 2 bases from V and 0 bases from J; junction bases left unmatched: 4. This CDR3 reads CASSFRGRASTDTQYF. CDR3 nucleotides: TGTGCCAGCAGCTTTCGCGGGAGGGCGAGCACAGATACGCAGTATTTT.

The chain combines TRBV5-1 with TRBJ2-7; D is possibly TRBD2 (5 bases). Germline assignment: CDR1 SGHRS and CDR2 YFSETQ. The V end lost 0 bases, the J end lost 4 bases, and 11 bases lay between the germline ends. The CDR3 sequence is 14 residues long. CDR3 residues: CASSLGGPFYEQYF. The CDR3, as DNA: TGCGCCAGCAGCTTGGGCGGGCCCTTTTACGAGCAGTACTTC.

The gene calls are TRBV28 and TRBJ2-1, with a tentative D call TRBD1 (6 bases). CDR1 is MDHEN and CDR2 is SYDVKM in the germline V gene. V was shortened by 2 bases and J by 10 bases, with 6 bases between the two germline ends. The CDR3 runs 11 residues. The CDR3 protein is CASSLRGEQFF. CDR3 bases: TGTGCCAGCAGTTTAAGGGGGGAGCAGTTCTTC.

This sequence joins TRBV10-3 and TRBJ2-3; 9 nucleotides agree with TRBD2. V lost 6 bases, J lost 5 bases, and 9 bases stayed unmatched. The CDR3 totals 15 residues. Germline V CDR1 and CDR2: ENHRY, SYGVKD. The CDR3 sequence: CAISWRGGEGDTQYF. CDR3 DNA: TGTGCCATCAGCTGGCGGGGGGGTGAGGGAGATACGCAGTATTTT.

This chain connects TRBV5-6 to TRBJ2-1; 10 bases match TRBD1. V trimming: 1 base; J trimming: 6 bases; junction bases outside the gene matches: 4. Germline V gene lookup returns CDR1 SGHDT and CDR2 YYEEEE. CDR3 length: 15 residues. DNA of the CDR3: TGTGCCAGCAGCTTGCGACAGGGGGCGAGCAATGAGCAGTTCTTC. This translates into CASSLRQGASNEQFF.

A note on this clone: This specimen includes other DNA sequences encoding the same CDR3. The V and J genes are TRBV6-5 and TRBJ1-5; TRBD1 is a possible D gene (6 bases). Trimming shortened V by 4 bases and J by 4 bases, and 8 bases separated the two germline ends. The CDR3 is made up of 13 amino acids. The germline V gene encodes CDR1 MNHEY and CDR2 SVGAGI. The CDR3 sequence is CASSSQGNQPQHF. As DNA, the CDR3 is TGTGCCAGCAGTTCTCAGGGGAATCAGCCCCAGCATTTT.

The V call is TRBV7-9, the J call TRBJ1-3, with D unresolved. This CDR3 contains 13 residues. The V and J ends lost 6 bases and 2 bases respectively, with 8 bases between them. Germline loops: CDR1 SEHNR, CDR2 FQNEAQ (reference sequence). CDR3 sequence (DNA): TGTGCCAGCAGACTTAGTGCTGGAAACACCATATATTTT. Amino acids: CASRLSAGNTIYF.

The chain employs TRBV7-2 and TRBJ1-3; D ambiguous. V was cut by 7 bases and J by 0 bases, with 13 bases left in between. This CDR3 spans 15 amino acids. Germline CDR1 reads SGHTA; CDR2 reads FQGNSA. The CDR3 DNA follows: TGTGCCAGCACCCTTAGTTCCCCCTCTGGAAACACCATATATTTT. It is translated as CASTLSSPSGNTIYF.

The rearrangement uses TRBV12-3 or TRBV12-4 and TRBJ1-6; D might be TRBD1 (5 bases). Trimming pared 6 bases from V and 8 bases from J, leaving 11 bases between. The CDR3 has 13 residues. The CDR3 reads CASRLSGDSPLHF. The CDR3 coding sequence is TGTGCCAGCAGACTCTCGGGGGATTCACCCCTCCACTTT.

J is TRBJ2-3 and V is TRBV18, with TRBD1 identical over 10 bases. This CDR3 has 15 residues. CDR1 and CDR2 (germline): KGHSH, LQKENI. J was trimmed by 0 bases and V by 3 bases; bases with no gene match: 0. CDR3 amino acids: CASSPGQGSTDTQYF. For the CDR3, the DNA is TGTGCCAGCTCACCGGGACAGGGGAGCACAGATACGCAGTATTTT.

This clone was counted a few times. The genes are TRBV28 and TRBJ1-2; no firm D call. Trimming shortened V by 3 bases and J by 4 bases, and 9 bases separated the two germline ends. Germline lookup yields CDR1 MDHEN and CDR2 SYDVKM. This CDR3 comprises 13 residues. The CDR3 nucleotides are TGTGCCAGCAGTTTTATGGTGAGCTATGGCTACACCTTC. Protein: CASSFMVSYGYTF.

V is TRBV6-5 and J is TRBJ2-3; possible D gene TRBD1, 6 bases. Looked up from germline, CDR1 is MNHEY and CDR2 is SVGAGI. V lost 6 bases and J lost 9, with 19 bases in between. The CDR3 covers 14 residues. The CDR3 sequence is CASSRDRSRGTQYF. In DNA, the CDR3 is TGTGCCAGCAGCCGTGACAGGAGCAGAGGGACGCAGTATTTT.

The CDR3 DNA sequence: TGTGCCAGCTCCTCAGCTCGGGAAGCTGGAAACACCATATATTTT. Translation: CASSSAREAGNTIYF. The chain joins TRBV5-5 to TRBJ1-3, with no clear D. Germline CDR1 is SGHKS and CDR2 is YYEKEE (reference sequence). The length of the CDR3 is 15 residues. V lost 7 bases, J lost 2 bases, and 16 bases lay in between.

The rearrangement joins TRBV9 to TRBJ2-2; D is undetermined. Germline V CDR1 and CDR2: SGDLS, YYNGEE. The CDR3 loop spans 15 amino acids. The germline V and J ends were trimmed by 0 bases and 6 bases, with 12 bases remaining between them. The CDR3 DNA is TGTGCCAGCAGCGTAGCTTCCTCTATCGCCGGGGAGCTGTTTTTT. This translates into CASSVASSIAGELFF.

The chain uses TRBV7-2 and TRBJ2-3; D may be TRBD2 (5 bases). The CDR3 extends over 15 amino acids. The V gene's germline CDR1 is SGHTA and CDR2 FQGNSA. V lost 5 bases and J 6 bases, leaving 18 bases between the germline ends. The chain's CDR3 is CASSPDRAGWDTQYF. Here the CDR3 DNA reads TGTGCCAGCAGCCCCGACCGGGCGGGTTGGGATACGCAGTATTTT.

This chain uses TRBV7-6 with TRBJ1-3, with a tentative D call TRBD1 (6 bases). V was trimmed by 4 bases and J by 3 bases, leaving 13 bases between them. The CDR3 spans 15 residues. Germline V lookup: CDR1 SGHVS, CDR2 FNYEAQ. CDR3: CASSSIGGLGNTIYF. DNA for the CDR3: TGTGCCAGCAGCTCTATCGGGGGGCTTGGAAACACCATATATTTT. The full variable domain, in which reference TRBV7-6 and TRBJ1-3 provide the parts outside the CDR3, is GAGVSQSPRYKVTKRGQDVALRCDPISGHVSLYWYRQALGQGPEFLTYFNYEAQQDKSGLPNDRFSAERPEGSISTLTIQRTEQRDSAMYRCASSSIGGLGNTIYFGEGSWLTVV.

The DNA of the CDR3 is TGCGCCAGCATTCTGGGGGGGACCCAGTACTTC. The encoded protein is CASILGGTQYF. The rearrangement joins TRBV5-1 to TRBJ2-5; D is possibly TRBD2 (6 bases). Trimming stripped 6 bases from V and 7 bases from J, with 10 bases between. This CDR3 contains 11 residues. Per germline, CDR1 SGHRS and CDR2 YFSETQ.

Only a few counts were recorded for this clone. The genes are TRBV3-1 (or the pseudogene TRBV3-2) and TRBJ2-1; 9 nucleotides match TRBD2. Per germline, CDR1 LGHDT and CDR2 YNNKEL (reference sequence). The J segment lost 3 bases and the V segment lost 5 bases, leaving 11 bases of the junction unmatched. This CDR3 is 17 amino acids long. CDR3 sequence (DNA): TGTGCCAGCAGCTCCCGGTGGGGGACTAGCCGCTACAATGAGCAGTTCTTC. Protein sequence: CASSSRWGTSRYNEQFF.

The chain employs TRBV20-1 and TRBJ2-1; D gene unclear. The CDR3 contains 11 residues. From germline, CDR1 is DFQATT and CDR2 SNEGSKA (reference sequence). The V gene lost 5 bases and the J gene lost 6 bases, with 8 bases spanning the gap. The DNA of the CDR3 is TGCAGTGCTTATAGAGGCAATGAGCAGTTCTTC. Amino acids: CSAYRGNEQFF.

The chain joins TRBV28 to TRBJ2-2, with D possibly matching TRBD1 (5 bases). CDR3 length: 15 amino acids. CDR1 is MDHEN and CDR2 is SYDVKM in the germline V gene. V was pared by 7 bases and J by 5 bases, with 17 bases between. The CDR3 bases are TGTGCCAGCATTGCGGCAACAGGTGTTACCGGGGAGCTGTTTTTT. Translated: CASIAATGVTGELFF.

Of note for this clone: One junction end does not reproduce the germline sequence, and a read error may be involved. The CDR3 reads CSARPTGTGIW. CDR3 in DNA: TGCAGTGCTAGACCTACCGGGACAGGGATTTGG. This sequence joins TRBV20-1 and TRBJ1-1, with 9 bases that match TRBD1. CDR3 size: 11 residues. The germline gives CDR1 DFQATT, CDR2 SNEGSKA (reference sequence).

The J gene is TRBJ1-2, the V gene TRBV21-1; the DNA was not used to check the table's D call, TRBD1. TRBV21-1 is flagged as a pseudogene. CDR3 length: 14 amino acids. CDR3 region: CAITRAGENYGYTF. The CDR3 DNA follows: TGTGCCATTACCCGGGCAGGGGAAAACTATGGCTACACCTTC.